One sample yielded the 22 T cell receptor beta chains listed below, sequenced in a study of response to subunit inactivated influenza vaccine. TCRdb itself ran the RT-PCR reads through MiXCR, one entry per CDR3 protein. Of around 530,000 distinct CDR3 sequences detected, approximately 16% appear once; the ten largest clones hold less than 4%. The sequencing here drew on CD4+ T cells sorted from PBMCs, taken roughly 24 months after vaccination. The receptors were sampled from a man aged 45 to 75 who received an inactivated influenza vaccine.

This clonotype appeared a few times. CDR3 region: CASSPRLDTYQPQHF. The CDR3, as DNA: TGCGCCAGCAGCCCCAGATTAGACACCTATCAGCCCCAGCATTTT. The genes are TRBV4-1 and TRBJ1-5; unclear D gene. This CDR3 spans 15 amino acids. Germline lookup yields CDR1 MGHRA and CDR2 YSYEKL. V lost 4 bases, J lost 5 bases, and 15 bases lay in between.

The V call is TRBV28, the J call TRBJ2-5; the D gene could be TRBD1 or TRBD2 (6 bases each). V was shortened by 6 bases and J by 0 bases, with 11 bases between the two germline ends. CDR1 is MDHEN and CDR2 is SYDVKM in the germline V gene. CDR3 length equals 14 residues. For the CDR3, the DNA is TGTGCCAGCAGGGACTACAGGGACCAAGAGACCCAGTACTTC. It encodes CASRDYRDQETQYF. Full variable domain (rest looked up from reference TRBV28 and TRBJ2-5): DVKVTQSSRYLVKRTGEKVFLECVQDMDHENMFWYRQDPGLGLRLIYFSYDVKMKEKGDIPEGYSVSREKKERFSLILESASTNQTSMYLCASRDYRDQETQYFGPGTRLLVL.

This clonotype has only a few counts. The genes are TRBV20-1 and TRBJ1-1; 7 bases match TRBD1. The V segment lost 4 bases and the J segment 1 base; nucleotides outside the gene matches: 3. CDR1 and CDR2 from the germline V gene are DFQATT and SNEGSKA (reference sequence). The CDR3 is 13 residues long. The CDR3 region is CSAKRQGNTEAFF. DNA for the CDR3: TGCAGTGCTAAAAGACAGGGGAACACTGAAGCTTTCTTT.

The table lists this clonotype with a few counts. The rearrangement joins TRBV7-9 to TRBJ2-3; D is perhaps TRBD2 (6 bases). Trimming took off 8 bases at V and 0 bases at J, with 9 bases between the two ends. The CDR3 totals 13 residues. In germline, CDR1 is SEHNR, CDR2 FQNEAQ (reference sequence). The CDR3 nucleotides are TGTGCCAGCTTAGCGGAGAGCACAGATACGCAGTATTTT. This gives the protein CASLAESTDTQYF.

The chain has TRBV11-1 and TRBJ2-1, with TRBD1 identical over 9 bases. The germline gives CDR1 SGHAT, CDR2 FQDESV (reference sequence). Germline trimming cut 5 bases from V and 8 bases from J; bases unmatched to any gene: 7. This CDR3 region has 14 residues. In DNA, the CDR3 is TGTGCCAGCAGCCGGGACAGGGTTCGGGATGAGCAGTTCTTC. It is translated as CASSRDRVRDEQFF.

The DNA for the CDR3 is TGTGCCAGCAGTCCCGGGACAGGGATAACGCCCCAGCATTTT. This encodes CASSPGTGITPQHF. This chain uses TRBV2 with TRBJ1-5; 9 bases agree with TRBD1. The junction had 8 bases not matched to a gene; V was cut back by 5 bases and J by 9 bases. Germline CDR1 SNHLY, CDR2 FYNNEI. The CDR3 loop spans 14 amino acids. The complete variable domain, with remaining parts taken from reference TRBV2 and TRBJ1-5, reads EPEVTQTPSHQVTQMGQEVILRCVPISNHLYFYWYRQILGQKVEFLVSFYNNEISEKSEIFDDQFSVERPDGSNFTLKIRSTKLEDSAMYFCASSPGTGITPQHFGDGTRLSIL.

In this sample, this clonotype turned up a few times. The CDR3: CASSESDRGRGGYTF. The CDR3 DNA reads as TGTGCCAGCAGTGAATCGGACAGGGGGCGGGGTGGCTACACCTTC. The gene calls are TRBV25-1 and TRBJ1-2; 11 bases map to TRBD1. V lost 1 base and J lost 7; bases outside the gene matches: 5. The CDR3 totals 15 residues. CDR1 is MGHDK and CDR2 is SYGVNS in the germline V gene.

There are many counts of this clonotype. This chain uses TRBV12-3 or TRBV12-4 with TRBJ2-3; 10 positions match TRBD1. The CDR3 is made up of 14 amino acids. The V gene end was trimmed by 5 bases and the J gene end by 3 bases; junction bases not matched to a gene: 2. The CDR3 sequence is CASSAGQGTDTQYF. The CDR3 DNA reads TGTGCCAGCAGTGCGGGACAGGGGACAGATACGCAGTATTTT.

This clonotype was observed a few times. The rearrangement uses TRBV6-1 and TRBJ2-2; D unclear. Trimming stripped 4 bases from V and 5 bases from J, with 11 bases between. Germline CDR1 and CDR2: MNHNS and SASEGT. This CDR3 comprises 14 residues. The CDR3 reads CASSVGFWTGELFF. In DNA form, the CDR3 reads TGTGCCAGCAGTGTCGGGTTTTGGACCGGGGAGCTGTTTTTT.

The chain combines TRBV29-1 with TRBJ2-1, with TRBD1 matching 9 bases. Trimming at V came to 5 bases and at J to 1 base, leaving 15 bases not matched to a gene. This CDR3 is 18 amino acids long. Germline V gene lookup returns CDR1 SQVTM and CDR2 ANQGSEA. CDR3 loop: CSVIHLKQGATSYNEQFF. Here the CDR3 DNA reads TGCAGCGTTATCCATCTAAAACAGGGGGCTACGTCCTACAATGAGCAGTTCTTC.

Ten or more counts support this clonotype. The junction departs from the called germline gene at one end, perhaps through a read error. The chain joins TRBV12-3 or TRBV12-4 to TRBJ2-6, with 12 bases matching TRBD2. The CDR3 length is 14 residues. The CDR3 sequence is CASSWTSGANVLTF. DNA of the CDR3: TGTGCCAGCAGTTGGACTAGCGGGGCGAACGTCCTGACTTTC.

This clonotype was counted between two and nine times. The chain carries TRBV10-3 and TRBJ2-5; unclear D gene. Trimming shortened V by 4 bases and J by 3 bases, and 6 bases separated the two germline ends. This CDR3 region has 12 residues. Looked up from germline, CDR1 is ENHRY and CDR2 is SYGVKD. In DNA form, the CDR3 reads TGTGCCATCAGTGGCCAGGAAGAGACCCAGTACTTC. Protein: CAISGQEETQYF.

The table lists this clonotype with a few counts. This sequence joins TRBV12-3 or TRBV12-4 and TRBJ2-2, with 11 positions matching TRBD1. V was pared by 6 bases and J by 8 bases, with 8 bases of the junction left unmatched. The CDR3 consists of 15 residues. For the CDR3, the DNA is TGTGCCAGCAGACCCGGGACAGGGGGTGTGGGGGAGCTGTTTTTT. Protein sequence: CASRPGTGGVGELFF.

The CDR3 protein is CATSRDPIAQGEKLFF. The CDR3 coding sequence is TGTGCCACCAGCAGGGACCCCATCGCCCAGGGTGAAAAACTGTTTTTT. The chain combines TRBV15 with TRBJ1-4, with D possibly being TRBD1 (5 bases). The CDR3 has 16 residues. The V and J ends lost 3 bases and 7 bases respectively, with 18 bases between them. The V gene's germline CDR1 is LNHNV and CDR2 YYDKDF (reference sequence).

The chain links TRBV15 to TRBJ2-7; 9 bases are a match to TRBD1. The length of the CDR3 is 16 residues. Germline V gene data show CDR1 as LNHNV and CDR2 as YYDKDF (reference sequence). The trim removed 3 bases at V and 0 bases at J, leaving 6 bases unmatched. The CDR3 loop reads CATSSDRTGDSYEQYF. The CDR3 nucleotides read TGTGCCACCAGCAGTGACAGGACAGGGGACTCCTACGAGCAGTACTTC.

This clonotype was seen a handful of times. This chain uses TRBV29-1 with TRBJ2-7, with TRBD2 as a possible D gene (5 bases). This CDR3 is built from 17 residues. V was shortened by 0 bases and J by 0 bases, with 18 bases between the two germline ends. Per germline, CDR1 SQVTM and CDR2 ANQGSEA. The CDR3 reads CSVEDAVEGGSSYEQYF. CDR3 sequence (DNA): TGCAGCGTTGAAGATGCGGTAGAGGGTGGGAGCTCCTACGAGCAGTACTTC.

The CDR3 reads CASSRTSSTEQYF. The CDR3, as DNA: TGTGCCAGCAGCCGGACTAGTTCAACCGAGCAGTACTTC. The genes are TRBV3-1 and TRBJ2-7; 7 nucleotides agree with TRBD2. The germline CDR1 and CDR2 sequences are LGHDT and YNNKEL (reference sequence). V was clipped by 4 bases and J by 6 bases; unmatched bases: 6. The CDR3 totals 13 residues.

This chain joins TRBV12-3 or TRBV12-4 and TRBJ1-6; D unresolved. The V end lost 8 bases, the J end lost 0 bases, and 5 bases lay between the germline ends. The CDR3 runs to 13 residues. CDR3 nucleotides: TGTGCCAGCTGCGACTCCTATAATTCACCCCTCCACTTT. This sequence encodes CASCDSYNSPLHF.

This clonotype was recorded many times. The chain couples TRBV7-2 to TRBJ1-2, with D possibly TRBD1 on 6 matching bases. In germline, CDR1 is SGHTA, CDR2 FQGNSA. The CDR3 runs to 15 residues. V was trimmed by 5 bases and J by 0 bases, leaving 13 bases between them. CDR3 bases: TGTGCCAGCAGCGAAAGAGGACAGACTAACTATGGCTACACCTTC. Translating gives CASSERGQTNYGYTF.

This chain joins TRBV7-3 and TRBJ2-1; no definite D call. CDR1 is SGHTA and CDR2 is FQGTGA in the germline V gene. The V gene lost 2 bases and the J gene lost 7 bases, with 9 bases spanning the gap. The CDR3 is 13 amino acids. This CDR3 reads CASSLQRENEQFF. The CDR3, as DNA: TGTGCCAGCAGCTTACAACGCGAGAATGAGCAGTTCTTC.

This clonotype has only a few counts. V gene TRBV5-6 combines with J gene TRBJ2-3; 10 nucleotides match TRBD2. With 1 base clipped from V and 2 bases from J, the junction kept 10 bases outside the gene matches. This CDR3 is built from 18 residues. Germline V lookup: CDR1 SGHDT, CDR2 YYEEEE. The CDR3 spells CASSLFGKTSGVTDTQYF. In DNA, the CDR3 is TGTGCCAGCAGCTTGTTCGGGAAAACTAGCGGGGTCACAGATACGCAGTATTTT.

The V and J genes are TRBV18 and TRBJ2-7; D gene ambiguous. Trimming removed 3 bases from V and 4 bases from J, with 13 bases in between. The CDR3 runs 14 residues. Germline CDR1 and CDR2: KGHSH and LQKENI. For the CDR3, the DNA is TGTGCCAGCTCACCTTCCGCCGGAAAATACGAGCAGTACTTC. Protein sequence: CASSPSAGKYEQYF.